The entry below describes one T cell receptor (beta chain). CDR1 SGHRS and CDR2 YFSETQ come from the germline V gene. The CDR3 spans 15 residues. V lost 4 bases, J lost 5 bases, and 10 bases stayed unmatched. Libraries were prepared by immunoSEQ multiplex PCR; TCRdb keeps only in-frame clonotypes and omits some of them. The sample has under 500,000 clones, 80% to 90% seen once. This specimen belongs to a study of blood T cell repertoires in COVID-19. V gene TRBV5-1 combines with J gene TRBJ2-7; 9 positions match TRBD1. The TCR sequence derives from a young man who had recovered from COVID-19. The sequencing sample was made of PBMCs or T cells enriched from blood (not recorded which). CDR3 loop: CASSATGGIRHEQYF. CDR3 in DNA: TGCGCCAGCAGCGCGACAGGGGGGATTCGGCACGAGCAGTACTTC.